These 9 T cell receptor beta chains came from one sample sequenced in a study of blood T cells in healthy people across ages. The use of a sample-barcoded 5' primer and a J-beta primer mix characterized a second PCR of about 6 to 12 cycles. Each CDR3 protein gets one entry after TCRdb re-called the 5' RACE reads with MiXCR. The repertoire holds hundreds of thousands of distinct CDR3 sequences, with roughly 31% as singletons. Sequenced input: blood. Receptors were obtained from a woman older than 75 in good health.

The chain combines TRBV28 with TRBJ1-6; TRBD1 matches at 8 bases. The trim removed 5 bases at V and 10 bases at J, leaving 7 bases unmatched. From germline, CDR1 is MDHEN and CDR2 SYDVKM. The CDR3 is made up of 14 amino acids. The CDR3 sequence: CASSDGQGGSPLHF. The CDR3 DNA follows: TGTGCCAGCAGTGACGGACAGGGAGGATCACCCCTCCACTTT.

This clonotype was recorded at least ten times. The chain joins TRBV6-6 to TRBJ1-1; D unresolved. The CDR3 contains 14 residues. Germline V lookup: CDR1 MNHNY, CDR2 SVGAGI (reference sequence). Trimming took off 6 bases at V and 0 bases at J, with 11 bases between the two ends. The CDR3 DNA follows: TGTGCCAGCAGCCCGGCCTTTATGAACACTGAAGCTTTCTTT. Protein sequence: CASSPAFMNTEAFF.

A few counts support this clonotype. V usage is TRBV5-4 and J usage is TRBJ2-2; TRBD2 matches at 7 bases. V was pared by 0 bases and J by 6 bases, with 8 bases of the junction left unmatched. Germline CDR1 is SGHNT and CDR2 is YYREEE (reference sequence). The CDR3 length is 16 residues. CDR3 region: CASSLAFGTNPGELFF. CDR3 bases: TGTGCCAGCAGCTTGGCCTTCGGGACTAACCCCGGGGAGCTGTTTTTT.

The rearrangement links TRBV3-1 to TRBJ1-2; possibly TRBD1 for D (6 bases). CDR1 and CDR2 (germline): LGHDT, YNNKEL (reference sequence). Trimming stripped 3 bases from V and 4 bases from J, with 12 bases between. The CDR3 covers 14 residues. The CDR3 protein is CASSHRGQTYGYTF. DNA of the CDR3: TGTGCCAGCAGCCATCGAGGACAGACCTATGGCTACACCTTC.

This clonotype was counted only a few times. The CDR3 loop reads CASSQGLTGSSYGYTF. CDR3 bases: TGCGCCAGCAGCCAAGGTCTGACAGGTTCCTCCTATGGCTACACCTTC. The chain couples TRBV4-3 to TRBJ1-2; perhaps TRBD1 as D (6 bases). CDR1 and CDR2 from the germline V gene are LGHNA and YSLEER. V was trimmed by 1 base and J by 4 bases, leaving 16 bases between them. This CDR3 has 16 residues.

A remark on this clonotype: A read error is possible here, since a much larger clone lies one base away. This chain links TRBV11-3 with TRBJ2-3, with TRBD1 matching over 7 bases. Germline CDR1 reads SGHNT; CDR2 reads YENEEA. This CDR3 contains 13 residues. V gave up 8 bases and J gave up 4 bases; unmatched junction bases: 6. This CDR3 is CASPRGHPDTQYF. The DNA for the CDR3 is TGTGCCAGCCCGAGGGGGCACCCAGATACGCAGTATTTT.

To note about this clonotype: No conserved phenylalanine or tryptophan ends this CDR3, so it is likely a read error. The genes are TRBV4-2 and TRBJ2-4; 12 positions match TRBD2. The J segment lost 13 bases and the V segment lost 3 bases, leaving 13 bases of the junction unmatched. Germline V gives CDR1 LGHNA, CDR2 YNFKEQ. The CDR3 runs to 16 residues. CDR3: CASSQNPRTSGEEQYL. In nucleotides, the CDR3 is TGTGCCAGCAGCCAGAACCCCCGGACTAGCGGGGAGGAGCAGTACCTC.

This chain joins TRBV3-1 and TRBJ1-2; TRBD1 matches at 12 bases. V was clipped by 0 bases and J by 8 bases; unmatched bases: 7. This CDR3 contains 16 residues. Germline CDR1 LGHDT, CDR2 YNNKEL (reference sequence). CDR3 bases: TGTGCCAGCAGCCAAGACGCGGGACAGGGGGCGGGCGGCTACACCTTC. This sequence encodes CASSQDAGQGAGGYTF.

This chain uses TRBV19 with TRBJ1-5; TRBD1 is a possible D gene (6 bases). Germline assignment: CDR1 LNHDA and CDR2 SQIVND (reference sequence). Trimming stripped 5 bases from V and 0 bases from J, with 11 bases between. This CDR3 has 15 residues. CDR3 in amino acids: CASSSEDSSNQPQHF. In DNA form, the CDR3 reads TGTGCCAGTAGTTCTGAGGACAGTAGCAATCAGCCCCAGCATTTT.